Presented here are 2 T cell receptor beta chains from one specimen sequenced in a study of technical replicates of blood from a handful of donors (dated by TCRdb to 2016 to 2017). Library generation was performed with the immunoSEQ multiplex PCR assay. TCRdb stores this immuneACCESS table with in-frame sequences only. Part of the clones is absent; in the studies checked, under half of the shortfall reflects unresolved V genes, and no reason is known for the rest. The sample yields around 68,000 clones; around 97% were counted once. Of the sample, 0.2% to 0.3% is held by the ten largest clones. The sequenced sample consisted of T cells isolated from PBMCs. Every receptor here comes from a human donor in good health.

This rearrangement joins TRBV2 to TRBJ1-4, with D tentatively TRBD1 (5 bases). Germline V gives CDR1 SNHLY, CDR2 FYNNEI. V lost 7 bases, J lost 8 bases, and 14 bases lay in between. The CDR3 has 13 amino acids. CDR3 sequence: CASTGTRGEKLFF. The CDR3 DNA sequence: TGTGCCAGCACCGGGACGCGGGGGGAAAAACTGTTTTTT.

The CDR3 loop reads CASSRDRDGETQYF. CDR3 DNA sequence: TGTGCCAGCAGTCGGGACAGGGACGGGGAGACCCAGTACTTC. The rearrangement joins TRBV6-5 to TRBJ2-5; the match to TRBD1 covers 9 bases. The germline CDR1 and CDR2 sequences are MNHEY and SVGAGI. The CDR3 spans 14 residues. J gave up 5 bases and V 5 bases, and 6 bases lay outside the gene matches.